This note documents a single TCR beta chain sequence. Its antigen is unknown. The sample is drawn from a study of radiotherapy plus CTLA-4 blockade in lung cancer. Study observations and caveats: Best predicting response, reportedly, were early blood T cell clone dynamics, with interferon-beta. TCR clones originating in tumors grew in number in blood after radiotherapy plus ipilimumab.

The method was immunoSEQ multiplex PCR; TCRdb's version includes in-frame clones alone and lacks a portion of them. Here the sample spans about 59,000 clones, 72% being singletons. People whose metastatic non-small-cell lung cancer was chemo-refractory got focal radiation along with CTLA-4 blockade by ipilimumab. The clonotype comes from a human donor with non-small cell lung cancer whose response to radiotherapy plus ipilimumab could not be evaluated. The source was peripheral blood, collected from a patient treated with radiotherapy plus ipilimumab.

In nucleotides, the CDR3 is TGTGCCATCAGCGGACAGGGAATGAACACTGAAGCTTTCTTT. Translating gives CAISGQGMNTEAFF. The rearrangement uses TRBV10-3 and TRBJ1-1; the match to TRBD1 covers 8 bases. The germline gives CDR1 ENHRY, CDR2 SYGVKD. The CDR3 totals 14 residues. Germline trimming cut 6 bases from V and 0 bases from J; bases unmatched to any gene: 3.